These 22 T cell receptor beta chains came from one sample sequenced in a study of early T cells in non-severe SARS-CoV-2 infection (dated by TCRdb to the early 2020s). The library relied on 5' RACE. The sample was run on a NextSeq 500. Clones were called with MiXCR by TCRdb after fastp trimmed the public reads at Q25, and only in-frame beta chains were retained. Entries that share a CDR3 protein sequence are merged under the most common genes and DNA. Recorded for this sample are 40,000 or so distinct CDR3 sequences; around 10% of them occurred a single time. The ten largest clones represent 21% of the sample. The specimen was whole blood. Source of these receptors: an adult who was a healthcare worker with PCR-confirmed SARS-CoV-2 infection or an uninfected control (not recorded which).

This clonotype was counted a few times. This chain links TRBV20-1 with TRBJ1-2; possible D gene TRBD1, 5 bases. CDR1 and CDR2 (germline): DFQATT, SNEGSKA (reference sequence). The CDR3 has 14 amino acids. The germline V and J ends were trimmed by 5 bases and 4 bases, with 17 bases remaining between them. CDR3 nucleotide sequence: TGCAGTGCTCGCCGGGGACCACCTAGCTATGGCTACACCTTC. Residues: CSARRGPPSYGYTF.

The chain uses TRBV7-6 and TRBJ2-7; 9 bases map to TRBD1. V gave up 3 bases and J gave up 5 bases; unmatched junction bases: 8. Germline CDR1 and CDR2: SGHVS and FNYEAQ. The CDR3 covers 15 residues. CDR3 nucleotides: TGTGCCAGCAGCTTGGATACCGGGACAGGGCACGAGCAGTACTTC. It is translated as CASSLDTGTGHEQYF. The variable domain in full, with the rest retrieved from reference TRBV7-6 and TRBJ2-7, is GAGVSQSPRYKVTKRGQDVALRCDPISGHVSLYWYRQALGQGPEFLTYFNYEAQQDKSGLPNDRFSAERPEGSISTLTIQRTEQRDSAMYRCASSLDTGTGHEQYFGPGTRLTVT.

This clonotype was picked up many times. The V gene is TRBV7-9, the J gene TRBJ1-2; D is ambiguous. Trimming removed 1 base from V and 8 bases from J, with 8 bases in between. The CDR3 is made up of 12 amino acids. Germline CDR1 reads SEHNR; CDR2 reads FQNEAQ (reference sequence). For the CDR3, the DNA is TGTGCCAGCAGCTTAGATCCACTCGGCTACACCTTC. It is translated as CASSLDPLGYTF.

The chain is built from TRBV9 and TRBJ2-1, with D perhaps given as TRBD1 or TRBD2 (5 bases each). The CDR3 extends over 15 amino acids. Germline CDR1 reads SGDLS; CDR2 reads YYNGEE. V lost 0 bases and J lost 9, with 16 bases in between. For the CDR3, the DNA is TGTGCCAGCAGCGTAGGAGGGGTCTTGCGCACTGAGCAGTTCTTC. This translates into CASSVGGVLRTEQFF.

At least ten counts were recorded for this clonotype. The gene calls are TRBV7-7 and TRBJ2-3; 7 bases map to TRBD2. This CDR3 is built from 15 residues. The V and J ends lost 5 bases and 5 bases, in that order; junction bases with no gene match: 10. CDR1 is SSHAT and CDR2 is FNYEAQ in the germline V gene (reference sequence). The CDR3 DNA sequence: TGTGCCAGCAGCCCTGGACTAGGGGCCATAGATACGCAGTATTTT. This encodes CASSPGLGAIDTQYF.

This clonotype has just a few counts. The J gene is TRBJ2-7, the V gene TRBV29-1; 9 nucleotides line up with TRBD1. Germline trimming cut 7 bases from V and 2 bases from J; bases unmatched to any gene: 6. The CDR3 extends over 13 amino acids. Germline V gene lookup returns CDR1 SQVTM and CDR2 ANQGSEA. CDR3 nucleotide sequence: TGCAGCGCCACTCGACAGGGGGCCTACGAGCAGTACTTC. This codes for CSATRQGAYEQYF.

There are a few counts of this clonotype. DNA for the CDR3: TGTGCCAGCAGCCAGCAGCTAGCGGGAGGGCCCAAAGATACGCAGTATTTT. Translation gives CASSQQLAGGPKDTQYF. The V and J genes are TRBV3-1 and TRBJ2-3; 12 bases fit TRBD2. CDR3 length: 17 amino acids. Germline-derived CDR1 and CDR2 are LGHDT and YNNKEL (reference sequence). V dropped 3 bases and J dropped 5; count of bases not matched to a gene: 9.

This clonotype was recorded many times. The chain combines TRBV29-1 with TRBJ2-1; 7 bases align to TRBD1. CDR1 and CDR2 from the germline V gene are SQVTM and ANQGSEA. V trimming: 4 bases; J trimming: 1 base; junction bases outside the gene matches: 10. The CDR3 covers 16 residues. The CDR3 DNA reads TGCAGCGTTGCTGGGGATAGGGGGCAATCCTACAATGAGCAGTTCTTC. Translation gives CSVAGDRGQSYNEQFF.

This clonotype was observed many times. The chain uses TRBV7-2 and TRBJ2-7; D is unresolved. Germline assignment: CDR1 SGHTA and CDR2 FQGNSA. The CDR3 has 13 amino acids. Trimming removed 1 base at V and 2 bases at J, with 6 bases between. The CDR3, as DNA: TGTGCCAGCAGCTTAGGAAATCCCTACGAGCAGTACTTC. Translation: CASSLGNPYEQYF. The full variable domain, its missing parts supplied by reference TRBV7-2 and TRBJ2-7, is GAGVSQSPSNKVTEKGKDVELRCDPISGHTALYWYRQSLGQGLEFLIYFQGNSAPDKSGLPSDRFSAERTGGSVSTLTIQRTQQEDSAVYLCASSLGNPYEQYFGPGTRLTVT.

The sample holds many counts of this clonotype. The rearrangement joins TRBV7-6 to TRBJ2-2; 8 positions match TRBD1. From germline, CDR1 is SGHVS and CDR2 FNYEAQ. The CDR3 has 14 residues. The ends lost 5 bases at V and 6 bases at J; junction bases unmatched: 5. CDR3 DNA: TGTGCCAGCAGCGGACAGGGCAACGCCGGGGAGCTGTTTTTT. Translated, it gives CASSGQGNAGELFF.

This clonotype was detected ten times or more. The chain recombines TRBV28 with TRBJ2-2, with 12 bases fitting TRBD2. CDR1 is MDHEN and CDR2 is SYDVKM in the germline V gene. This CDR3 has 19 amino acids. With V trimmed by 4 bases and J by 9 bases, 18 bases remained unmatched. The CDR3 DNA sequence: TGTGCCAGCAGTTCCCTCCAACGCGCTAGCGGGAGGGCGCCCAGGGAGCTGTTTTTT. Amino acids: CASSSLQRASGRAPRELFF.

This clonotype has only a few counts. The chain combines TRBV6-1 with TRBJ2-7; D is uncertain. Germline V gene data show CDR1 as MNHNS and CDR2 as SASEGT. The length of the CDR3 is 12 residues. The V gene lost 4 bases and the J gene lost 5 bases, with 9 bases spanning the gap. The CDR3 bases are TGTGCCAGCAGTGTCGCAGCGAACGAGCAGTACTTC. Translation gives CASSVAANEQYF.

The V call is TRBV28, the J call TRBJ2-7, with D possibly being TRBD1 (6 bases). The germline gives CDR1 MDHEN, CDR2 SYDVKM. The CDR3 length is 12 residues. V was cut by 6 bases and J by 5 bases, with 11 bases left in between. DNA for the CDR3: TGTGCCAGCAGCCGGACAGTCGACGAGCAGTACTTC. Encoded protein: CASSRTVDEQYF.

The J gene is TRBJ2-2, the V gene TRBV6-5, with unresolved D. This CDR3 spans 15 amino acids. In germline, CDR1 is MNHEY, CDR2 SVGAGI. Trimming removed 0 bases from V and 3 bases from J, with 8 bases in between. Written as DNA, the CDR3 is TGTGCCAGCAGTTACTCGAGTCTACACACCGGGGAGCTGTTTTTT. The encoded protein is CASSYSSLHTGELFF.

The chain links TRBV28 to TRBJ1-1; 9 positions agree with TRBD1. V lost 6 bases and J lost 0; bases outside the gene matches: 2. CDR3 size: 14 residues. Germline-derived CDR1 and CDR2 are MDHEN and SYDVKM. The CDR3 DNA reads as TGTGCCAGCAGCGGGACAGGGATGAACACTGAAGCTTTCTTT. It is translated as CASSGTGMNTEAFF.

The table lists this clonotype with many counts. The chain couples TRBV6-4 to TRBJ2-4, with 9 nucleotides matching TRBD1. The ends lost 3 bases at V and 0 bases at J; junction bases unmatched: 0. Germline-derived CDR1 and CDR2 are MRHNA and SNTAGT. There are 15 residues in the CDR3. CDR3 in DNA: TGTGCCAGCAGTGAGACAGGGGGAGCCAAAAACATTCAGTACTTC. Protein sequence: CASSETGGAKNIQYF.

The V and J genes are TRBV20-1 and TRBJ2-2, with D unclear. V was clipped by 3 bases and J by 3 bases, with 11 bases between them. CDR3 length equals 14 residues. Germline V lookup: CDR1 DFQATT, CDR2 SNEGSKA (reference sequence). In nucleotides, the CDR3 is TGCAGTGCTAGTAGACGGGCCTACACCGGGGAGCTGTTTTTT. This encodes CSASRRAYTGELFF.

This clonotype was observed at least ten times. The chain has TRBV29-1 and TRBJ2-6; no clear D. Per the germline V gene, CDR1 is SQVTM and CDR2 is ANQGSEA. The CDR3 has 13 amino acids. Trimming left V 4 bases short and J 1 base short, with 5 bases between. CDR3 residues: CSVAESGANVLTF. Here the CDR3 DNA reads TGCAGCGTTGCCGAATCTGGGGCCAACGTCCTGACTTTC.

CDR3 region: CSAPSSGSFHEQYF. CDR3 DNA sequence: TGCAGTGCCCCTTCTAGCGGGAGTTTCCACGAGCAGTACTTC. J is TRBJ2-7 and V is TRBV20-1; 10 bases match TRBD2. The length of the CDR3 is 14 residues. The trim removed 6 bases at V and 5 bases at J, leaving 10 bases unmatched. Germline CDR1 is DFQATT and CDR2 is SNEGSKA (reference sequence).

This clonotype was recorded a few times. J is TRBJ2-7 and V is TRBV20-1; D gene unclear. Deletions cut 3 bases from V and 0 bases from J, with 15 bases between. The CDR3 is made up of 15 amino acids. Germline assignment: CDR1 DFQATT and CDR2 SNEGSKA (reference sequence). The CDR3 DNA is TGCAGTGCTAGTATTCAGGACGCGACCTCCTACGAGCAGTACTTC. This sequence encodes CSASIQDATSYEQYF.

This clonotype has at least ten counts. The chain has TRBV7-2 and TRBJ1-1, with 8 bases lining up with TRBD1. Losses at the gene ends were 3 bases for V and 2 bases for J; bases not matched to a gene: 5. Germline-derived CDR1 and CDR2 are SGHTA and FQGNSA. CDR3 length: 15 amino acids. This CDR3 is CASSFLQGVNTEAFF. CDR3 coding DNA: TGTGCCAGCAGCTTTTTACAGGGGGTAAACACTGAAGCTTTCTTT. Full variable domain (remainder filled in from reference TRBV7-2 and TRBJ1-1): GAGVSQSPSNKVTEKGKDVELRCDPISGHTALYWYRQSLGQGLEFLIYFQGNSAPDKSGLPSDRFSAERTGGSVSTLTIQRTQQEDSAVYLCASSFLQGVNTEAFFGQGTRLTVV.

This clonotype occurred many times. This CDR3 reads CSASEGQGTGELFF. The CDR3 DNA reads TGCAGTGCTAGTGAGGGACAGGGTACCGGGGAGCTGTTTTTT. The chain recombines TRBV20-1 with TRBJ2-2, with 9 bases identical to TRBD1. Germline-derived CDR1 and CDR2 are DFQATT and SNEGSKA (reference sequence). This CDR3 spans 14 amino acids. V shed 3 bases and J 5 bases; nucleotides not matched to a gene: 4.